The clone carrying this T cell receptor (beta chain) was picked up a small number of times. This specimen belongs to a study of blood T cell repertoires in COVID-19. Generated by immunoSEQ multiplex PCR, the TCRdb table keeps only in-frame clones and is missing some. The profile shows over 70,000 clones, about 77% of them singletons. Sequencing input: peripheral blood. The clonotype was recovered from a woman at least 80 years old with acute or convalescent COVID-19.

DNA for the CDR3: TGTGCCAGCAGTAAGACCGGGACTACGAAACAGGAGCAGTACTTC. As protein: CASSKTGTTKQEQYF. The rearrangement uses TRBV27 and TRBJ2-7, with 7 nucleotides matching TRBD2. CDR3 length: 15 amino acids. V was clipped by 5 bases and J by 7 bases; unmatched bases: 14. The germline CDR1 and CDR2 sequences are MNHEY and SMNVEV (reference sequence).